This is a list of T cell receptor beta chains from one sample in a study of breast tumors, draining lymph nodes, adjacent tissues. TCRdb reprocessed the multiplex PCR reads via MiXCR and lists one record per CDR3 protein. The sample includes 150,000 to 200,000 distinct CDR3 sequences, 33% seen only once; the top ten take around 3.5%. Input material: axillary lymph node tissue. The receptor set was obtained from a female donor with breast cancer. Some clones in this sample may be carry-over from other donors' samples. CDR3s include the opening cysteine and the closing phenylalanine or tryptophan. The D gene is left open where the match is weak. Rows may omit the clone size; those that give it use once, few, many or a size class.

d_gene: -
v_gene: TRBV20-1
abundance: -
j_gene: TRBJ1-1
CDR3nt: TGCAGTGCTTCGGAGGGCACTGAAGCTTTCTTT
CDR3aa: CSASEGTEAFF

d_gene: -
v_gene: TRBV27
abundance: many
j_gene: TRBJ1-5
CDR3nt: TGTGCCAGCAGTTGGGGGGGAGACAATCAGCCCCAGCATTTT
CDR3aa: CASSWGGDNQPQHF

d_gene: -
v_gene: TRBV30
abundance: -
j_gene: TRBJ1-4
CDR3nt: TGTGCCTGGAGTCTGGGGGGTGAAAAACTGTTTTTT
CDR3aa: CAWSLGGEKLFF

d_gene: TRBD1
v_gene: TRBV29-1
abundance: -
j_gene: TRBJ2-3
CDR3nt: TGCAGCTCTATATCACAGGGGATCGGTACGCAGTATTTT
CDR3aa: CSSISQGIGTQYF

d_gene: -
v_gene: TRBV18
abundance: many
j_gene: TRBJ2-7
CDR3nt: TGTGCCAGCTCACTCACTGAGCCGGGAACCGCCTACGAGCAGTACTTC
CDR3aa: CASSLTEPGTAYEQYF

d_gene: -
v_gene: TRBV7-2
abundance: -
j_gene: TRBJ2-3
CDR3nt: TGTGCCAGCAGCTTAGCTGGGGGGCCTAGCGAAGTCACACATACGCAGTATTTT
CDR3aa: CASSLAGGPSEVTHTQYF

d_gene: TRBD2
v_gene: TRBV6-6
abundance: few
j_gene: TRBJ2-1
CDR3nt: TGTGCCAGCAGGCAACCTGGGACTAGCGTCCACAATGAGCAGTTCTTC
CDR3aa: CASRQPGTSVHNEQFF

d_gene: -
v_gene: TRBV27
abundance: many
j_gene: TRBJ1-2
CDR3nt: TGTGCCAGCAGTATCCCAGGGTCCCATGGCTACACCTTC
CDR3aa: CASSIPGSHGYTF

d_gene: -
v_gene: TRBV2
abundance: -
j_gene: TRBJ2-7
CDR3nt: -
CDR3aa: CASSFYICSAREPTAQGEQYF

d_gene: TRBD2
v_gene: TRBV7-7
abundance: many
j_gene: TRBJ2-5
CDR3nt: TGTGCTAGCAGCTTAGCGCCTCTAGCGGGAGAGGAACAAGAGACCCAGTACTTC
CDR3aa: CASSLAPLAGEEQETQYF

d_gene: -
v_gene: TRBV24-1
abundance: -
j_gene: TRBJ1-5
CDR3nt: TGTGCCACCAGTGACGGCCGATATAGCAATCAGCCCCAGCATTTT
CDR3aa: CATSDGRYSNQPQHF

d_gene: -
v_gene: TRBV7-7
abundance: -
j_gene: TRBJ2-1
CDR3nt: TGTGCTAGCAGCGCACGGGCCCCTGAAAATGAGCAGTTCTTC
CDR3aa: CASSARAPENEQFF

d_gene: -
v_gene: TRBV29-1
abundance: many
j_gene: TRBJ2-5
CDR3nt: TGCAGCGTTGACTTTCCGTACCAAGAGACCCAGTACTTC
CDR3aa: CSVDFPYQETQYF

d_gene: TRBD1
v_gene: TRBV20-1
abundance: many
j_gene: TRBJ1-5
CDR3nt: TGCAGTGCTAGGCCGGGGACAGCCTATAGCAATCAGCCCCAGCATTTT
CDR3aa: CSARPGTAYSNQPQHF

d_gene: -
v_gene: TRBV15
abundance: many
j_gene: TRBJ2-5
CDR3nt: TGTGCCACCAGCAGAGGTAATCAGGAGACCCAGTACTTC
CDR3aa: CATSRGNQETQYF

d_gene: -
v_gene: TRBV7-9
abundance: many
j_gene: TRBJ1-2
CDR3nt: TGTGCCAGCAGCATGTCCCCGGGGGATAGCGGCTACACCTTC
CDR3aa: CASSMSPGDSGYTF

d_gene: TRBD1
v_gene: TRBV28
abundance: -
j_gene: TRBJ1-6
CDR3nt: TGTGCCAGGACAGGGGGCAGCTCCTATAATTCACCCCTCCACTTT
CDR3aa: CARTGGSSYNSPLHF

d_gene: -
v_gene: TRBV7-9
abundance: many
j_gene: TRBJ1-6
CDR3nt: TGTGCCAGCAGATCAGGGCTGGCTTCACCCCTCCACTTT
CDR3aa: CASRSGLASPLHF

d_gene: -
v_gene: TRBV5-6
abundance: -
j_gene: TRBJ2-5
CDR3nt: TGTGCCAGCAGCATGGGACTGGCGTACCAAGAGACCCAGTACTTC
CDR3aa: CASSMGLAYQETQYF

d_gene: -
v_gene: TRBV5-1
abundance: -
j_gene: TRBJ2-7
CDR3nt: TGCGCCGGTAGCTTGGCGCGTTCCTACGAGCAGTACTTC
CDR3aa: CAGSLARSYEQYF

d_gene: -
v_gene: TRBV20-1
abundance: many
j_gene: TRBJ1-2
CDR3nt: TGCAGTGCTAGAGTGCAGGGCTATGGCTACACCTTC
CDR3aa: CSARVQGYGYTF

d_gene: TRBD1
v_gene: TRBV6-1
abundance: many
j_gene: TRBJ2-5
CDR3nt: TGTGCCAGCGGTCTGGACAGGGGGAATAGCGAGACCCAGTACTTC
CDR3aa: CASGLDRGNSETQYF

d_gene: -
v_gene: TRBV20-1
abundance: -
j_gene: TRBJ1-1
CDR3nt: TGCAGTGCTGGATCACTCGACAGGAACACTGAAGCTTTCTTT
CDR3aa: CSAGSLDRNTEAFF

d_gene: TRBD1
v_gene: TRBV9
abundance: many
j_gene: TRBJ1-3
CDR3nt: TGTGCCAGCAGCGTAGAGGCAGGGGGCTTTGGAAACACCATATATTTT
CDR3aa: CASSVEAGGFGNTIYF

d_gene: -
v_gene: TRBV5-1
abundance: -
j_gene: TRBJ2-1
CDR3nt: TGCGCCAGCAGCTTGGGGGCTGCGGCCAACGAGCAGTTCTTC
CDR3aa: CASSLGAAANEQFF

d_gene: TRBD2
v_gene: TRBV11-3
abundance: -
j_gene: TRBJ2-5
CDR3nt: TGTGCCAGCAGCCCCGGACTAGCGGGAGGGCCGAGGACCCAGTACTTC
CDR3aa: CASSPGLAGGPRTQYF

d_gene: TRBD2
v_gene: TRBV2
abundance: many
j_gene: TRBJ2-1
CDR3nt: TGTGCCAGCAGTGATCTAGCGGGGGGGCGCAATGAGCAGTTCTTC
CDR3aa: CASSDLAGGRNEQFF

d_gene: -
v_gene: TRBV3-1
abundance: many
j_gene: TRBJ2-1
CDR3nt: TGTGCCAGCAGCCAAGGGTTGTATGGGTTCTTC
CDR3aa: CASSQGLYGFF

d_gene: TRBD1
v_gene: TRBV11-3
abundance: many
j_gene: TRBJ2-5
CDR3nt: TGTGCCAGCAGCCCGACAGGGGCGACGGGAGAGACCCAGTACTTC
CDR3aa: CASSPTGATGETQYF

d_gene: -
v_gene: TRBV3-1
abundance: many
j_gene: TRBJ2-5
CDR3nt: TGTGCCAGCAGCCAAGATATGGGGAGCGGGGAGACCCAGTACTTC
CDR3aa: CASSQDMGSGETQYF

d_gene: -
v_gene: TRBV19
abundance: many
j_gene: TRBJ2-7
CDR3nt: TGTGCCAGTAGTATGGGGCAGGGGCTTCGGTACGAGCAGTACTTC
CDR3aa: CASSMGQGLRYEQYF

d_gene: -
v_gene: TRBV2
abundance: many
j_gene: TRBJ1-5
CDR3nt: TGTGCCAGCAGGGGTGACAGCAATCAGCCCCAGCATTTT
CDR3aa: CASRGDSNQPQHF

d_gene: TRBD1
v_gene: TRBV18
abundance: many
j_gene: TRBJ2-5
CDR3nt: TGTGCCAGCTCACCACATCACAGGGGTTGGGAGACCCAGTACTTC
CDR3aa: CASSPHHRGWETQYF

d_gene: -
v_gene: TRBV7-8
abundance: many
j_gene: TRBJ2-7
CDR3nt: TGTGCCAGCAGCTTATTGGAGAAGGGTTACGAGCAGTACTTC
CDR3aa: CASSLLEKGYEQYF

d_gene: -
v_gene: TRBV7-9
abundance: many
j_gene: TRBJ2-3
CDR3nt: TGTGCCAGCAGCTCTCCCCGGGACGATCACACAGATACGCAGTATTTT
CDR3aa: CASSSPRDDHTDTQYF

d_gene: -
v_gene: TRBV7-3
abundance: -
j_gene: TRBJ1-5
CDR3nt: -
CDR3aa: CASSFYICSASPGTDINQPQHF

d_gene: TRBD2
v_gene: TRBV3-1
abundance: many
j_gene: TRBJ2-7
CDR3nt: TGTGCCAGCAGCCAAACCCTACTAGCGGGGGGGCTGTTGGACGAGCAGTACTTC
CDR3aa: CASSQTLLAGGLLDEQYF

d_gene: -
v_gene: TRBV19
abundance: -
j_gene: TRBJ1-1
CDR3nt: TGTGCCAGTAGTATAAAGGCCCTCGGCGCTGAAGCTTTCTTT
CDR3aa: CASSIKALGAEAFF